The 15 T cell receptor beta chains in this list originate from one sample, sequenced in a study of blood T cell repertoires in COVID-19 (TCRdb year 2020). Library creation used the immunoSEQ multiplex PCR assay. Drawn from immuneACCESS, this table holds only the in-frame rearrangements with V and J called that TCRdb kept. Clones are partly lost; checked studies trace under half to an unresolved V gene and leave the rest unexplained. The sample table records about 110,000 clones; roughly 84% of these occur just once. Together, the top ten hold around 4.2% of the sample. The sequencing sample was made of peripheral blood. These TCRs come from a human donor in a cohort sampled during active COVID-19.

This chain connects TRBV11-3 to TRBJ2-3; D gene unclear. CDR3 size: 17 residues. Trimming removed 3 bases from V and 0 bases from J, with 16 bases in between. In germline, CDR1 is SGHNT, CDR2 YENEEA. The CDR3 DNA follows: TGTGCCAGCAGCTTTGGAGTAGGTGAAACTAGCACAGATACGCAGTATTTT. It translates to CASSFGVGETSTDTQYF.

The rearrangement links TRBV15 to TRBJ1-4; 7 bases are a match to TRBD1. V lost 5 bases, J lost 7 bases, and 7 bases stayed unmatched. The germline CDR1 and CDR2 sequences are LNHNV and YYDKDF (reference sequence). This CDR3 comprises 14 residues. In nucleotides, the CDR3 is TGTGCCACCAGCGCTCGACAGGGACTTGAAAAACTGTTTTTT. It yields the protein CATSARQGLEKLFF. The variable domain in full, completed from reference TRBV15 and TRBJ1-4, reads DAMVIQNPRYQVTQFGKPVTLSCSQTLNHNVMYWYQQKSSQAPKLLFHYYDKDFNNEADTPDNFQSRRPNTSFCFLDIRSPGLGDTAMYLCATSARQGLEKLFFGSGTQLSVL.

This chain's CDR3 is CASSLVTGDYGYTF. As DNA, the CDR3 is TGTGCCAGCAGCTTAGTGACAGGGGATTATGGCTACACCTTC. The chain joins TRBV7-2 to TRBJ1-2; the match to TRBD1 covers 8 bases. This CDR3 comprises 14 residues. Trimming at V came to 1 base and at J to 5 bases, leaving 3 bases not matched to a gene. Germline lookup yields CDR1 SGHTA and CDR2 FQGNSA.

The chain uses TRBV27 and TRBJ2-4, with 7 bases identical to TRBD2. V gave up 3 bases and J gave up 7 bases; unmatched junction bases: 6. This CDR3 has 14 residues. CDR1 and CDR2 (germline): MNHEY, SMNVEV (reference sequence). The CDR3 DNA sequence: TGTGCCAGCAGTTTGAGCGGGATGGCGAACATTCAGTACTTC. Translation: CASSLSGMANIQYF.

This clone was picked up a small number of times. The CDR3 loop reads CASRGLDEKLFF. The CDR3 nucleotides read TGTGCCAGCAGGGGGCTGGATGAAAAACTGTTTTTT. V gene TRBV5-6 combines with J gene TRBJ1-4; D is perhaps TRBD1 (5 bases). Trimming removed 5 bases from V and 6 bases from J, with 8 bases in between. This CDR3 comprises 12 residues. The germline V gene has CDR1 SGHDT and CDR2 YYEEEE.

The chain combines TRBV5-1 with TRBJ2-5; maybe TRBD2 (5 bases). The CDR3 spans 14 residues. Germline CDR1 and CDR2: SGHRS and YFSETQ. The germline V and J ends were trimmed by 5 bases and 2 bases, with 13 bases remaining between them. This chain's CDR3 is CASSWGGGQETQYF. For the CDR3, the DNA is TGCGCCAGCAGTTGGGGTGGAGGTCAAGAGACCCAGTACTTC.

The CDR3, as DNA: TGCAGCGTGGGGGACAGGGATTGGCATGAGCAGTTCTTC. It is translated as CSVGDRDWHEQFF. The J gene is TRBJ2-1, the V gene TRBV29-1, with 9 bases lining up with TRBD1. The CDR3 contains 13 residues. The V segment lost 6 bases and the J segment 8 bases; nucleotides outside the gene matches: 8. Germline CDR1 is SQVTM and CDR2 is ANQGSEA.

The chain employs TRBV19 and TRBJ2-2, with a weak D call TRBD2 (5 bases). The germline V gene has CDR1 LNHDA and CDR2 SQIVND (reference sequence). The CDR3 runs to 12 residues. V shed 5 bases and J shed 13 bases, with 14 bases lying between them. The CDR3 loop reads CASSSREGGLFF. The DNA of the CDR3 is TGTGCCAGTAGTTCGCGCGAGGGTGGGCTGTTTTTT.

This chain connects TRBV4-1 to TRBJ1-5; no clear D gene. Trimming took 1 base from V and 1 from J, leaving 14 bases between them. Germline values: CDR1 MGHRA, CDR2 YSYEKL. The CDR3 runs to 17 residues. The CDR3 loop reads CASSQGPGITSNQPQHF. For the CDR3, the DNA is TGCGCCAGCAGCCAAGGGCCGGGGATCACGAGCAATCAGCCCCAGCATTTT.

This clone was seen a few times. The chain employs TRBV7-9 and TRBJ2-2, with 9 positions matching TRBD2. The CDR3 runs to 15 residues. Trimming at V came to 4 bases and at J to 4 bases, leaving 4 bases not matched to a gene. From germline, CDR1 is SEHNR and CDR2 FQNEAQ (reference sequence). The CDR3 spells CASSSGLALTGELFF. The CDR3 DNA sequence: TGTGCCAGCAGCTCGGGACTAGCCCTCACCGGGGAGCTGTTTTTT.

The CDR3 region is CASSQGGPGTGELFF. The CDR3 DNA sequence: TGCGCCAGCAGCCAAGGAGGTCCGGGAACCGGGGAGCTGTTTTTT. The chain carries TRBV4-3 and TRBJ2-2; D is possibly TRBD2 (5 bases). Germline CDR1 is LGHNA and CDR2 is YSLEER. V gave up 1 base and J gave up 5 bases, with 11 bases separating them. CDR3 length equals 15 residues.

The chain is built from TRBV9 and TRBJ1-1, with TRBD1 identical over 8 bases. After removal of 1 base from V and 0 bases from J, the junction contained 11 bases not matched to a gene. Germline V gives CDR1 SGDLS, CDR2 YYNGEE. This CDR3 comprises 18 residues. CDR3 nucleotide sequence: TGTGCCAGCAGCGTAACTAAGACAGGGGCAATGGTGAACACTGAAGCTTTCTTT. Translating it yields CASSVTKTGAMVNTEAFF.

CDR3 DNA sequence: TGTGCCAGCAGGACTAGCGGGAGCGGGGGCACCGGGGAGCTGTTTTTT. This encodes CASRTSGSGGTGELFF. The chain links TRBV3-1 (or the pseudogene TRBV3-2) to TRBJ2-2; 12 bases are shared with TRBD2. Per germline, CDR1 LGHDT and CDR2 YNNKEL (reference sequence). V was clipped by 6 bases and J by 4 bases; unmatched bases: 6. This CDR3 has 16 residues.

The chain is built from TRBV5-1 and TRBJ1-4; D is perhaps TRBD1 (5 bases). The CDR3 is 16 residues long. Germline values: CDR1 SGHRS, CDR2 YFSETQ. Trimming took off 8 bases at V and 8 bases at J, with 25 bases between the two ends. DNA of the CDR3: TGCGCCAGTCGAGCGGGACTTTCGGGCCGACGCGAAAAACTGTTTTTT. Its protein product is CASRAGLSGRREKLFF.

The gene calls are TRBV28 and TRBJ2-7, with D perhaps matching TRBD2 (5 bases). Germline lookup yields CDR1 MDHEN and CDR2 SYDVKM. The CDR3 consists of 16 residues. Trimming took 6 bases from V and 2 from J, leaving 20 bases between them. Written as DNA, the CDR3 is TGTGCCAGCAGCTACGAGGGTAGCGCGGCAACCTACGAGCAGTACTTC. Translation: CASSYEGSAATYEQYF.